Following are 21 T cell receptor beta chains from one sample sequenced in a study of control samples from healthy donors and cancer patients. The assay was immunoSEQ multiplex PCR, and TCRdb's table has in-frame clones only and misses some. Of 150,000 to 180,000 clones detected, more than 85% appear once; the ten largest clones hold under 2.5%. The sample consisted of blood. The receptors shown here come from a man in his forties or fifties in good health.

V is TRBV14 and J is TRBJ2-1; TRBD2 matches 10 bases. The CDR3 is made up of 16 amino acids. Germline-derived CDR1 and CDR2 are SGHDN and FVKESK. V dropped 4 bases and J dropped 4; count of bases not matched to a gene: 7. The CDR3 spells CASSPRTSGGYNEQFF. CDR3 in DNA: TGTGCCAGCAGCCCCCGGACTAGCGGAGGTTACAATGAGCAGTTCTTC.

The chain joins TRBV28 to TRBJ1-1; D may be TRBD1 (5 bases). The CDR3 covers 14 residues. Trimming took 10 bases from V and 6 from J, leaving 21 bases between them. Looked up from germline, CDR1 is MDHEN and CDR2 is SYDVKM. CDR3 in DNA: TGTGCCACCAGGACAATCATCGAAGGGGCTGAAGCTTTCTTT. As protein: CATRTIIEGAEAFF.

CDR3 amino acids: CASGTGTGYGYTF. Written as DNA, the CDR3 is TGTGCCAGCGGAACCGGGACAGGGTATGGCTACACCTTC. The chain couples TRBV12-3 or TRBV12-4 to TRBJ1-2; 9 bases fit TRBD1. This CDR3 is built from 13 residues. Unmatched junction bases numbered 6, after V lost 8 bases and J lost 5 bases.

V and J are TRBV10-2 and TRBJ2-1, with 7 nucleotides matching TRBD1. Germline V gives CDR1 WSHSY, CDR2 SAAADI. Trimming removed 6 bases from V and 12 bases from J; junction bases left unmatched: 11. The CDR3 contains 13 residues. As DNA, the CDR3 is TGCGCCAGCAGCGTAACAGGGGCGGTTCGGCAGTTCTTC. Residues: CASSVTGAVRQFF.

This chain links TRBV28 with TRBJ1-1; a possible D gene is TRBD1 (6 bases). The CDR3 is 13 residues long. The V gene's germline CDR1 is MDHEN and CDR2 SYDVKM. V was cut by 5 bases and J by 3 bases, with 10 bases left in between. CDR3 region: CASSTGIDTEAFF. The CDR3 nucleotides are TGTGCCAGCAGTACAGGGATCGACACTGAAGCTTTCTTT.

The chain carries TRBV9 and TRBJ1-6; a weak D match, TRBD1 (6 bases). CDR1 is SGDLS and CDR2 is YYNGEE in the germline V gene. Trimming left V 3 bases short and J 7 bases short, with 11 bases between. The CDR3 extends over 14 amino acids. Here the CDR3 DNA reads TGTGCCAGCAGCGCCGGGACACAAAATTCACCCCTCCACTTT. Translation gives CASSAGTQNSPLHF.

The rearrangement joins TRBV24-1 to TRBJ1-2; no definite D call. The V end was cut by 4 bases, the J end by 5 bases, with 10 bases between. Germline assignment: CDR1 KGHDR and CDR2 SFDVKD. CDR3 length equals 13 residues. This CDR3 is CATSDAVNYGYTF. Here the CDR3 DNA reads TGTGCCACCAGTGACGCTGTAAATTATGGCTACACCTTC.

The rearrangement uses TRBV6-5 and TRBJ2-5; unclear D gene. This CDR3 comprises 14 residues. In germline, CDR1 is MNHEY, CDR2 SVGAGI. With 5 bases removed from V and 1 base from J, the gap between germline ends came to 11 bases. The CDR3 bases are TGTGCCAGCAGTAAGTTAGGTTTCCAAGAGACCCAGTACTTC. Protein product: CASSKLGFQETQYF.

This chain joins TRBV6-2 or TRBV6-3 and TRBJ2-1; the D gene could be TRBD1 or TRBD2 (5 bases each). This CDR3 is 12 amino acids long. Germline CDR1 reads MNHEY; CDR2 reads SVGEGT. V was pared by 0 bases and J by 9 bases, with 6 bases between. CDR3 DNA: TGTGCCAGCAGTTACTCCGGGGCTGAGCAGTTCTTC. Amino acid sequence: CASSYSGAEQFF.

The chain's CDR3 is CASSTLRTGSSGNTIYF. CDR3 sequence (DNA): TGTGCCAGCAGTACCCTCAGGACAGGCAGCTCTGGAAACACCATATATTTT. The rearrangement joins TRBV2 to TRBJ1-3, with 7 bases identical to TRBD1. The CDR3 spans 17 residues. From germline, CDR1 is SNHLY and CDR2 FYNNEI. The V and J ends lost 5 bases and 0 bases, in that order; junction bases with no gene match: 10.

The gene calls are TRBV27 and TRBJ2-5; D possibly uses TRBD1 or TRBD2 (5 bases each). This CDR3 is 17 amino acids long. Germline V CDR1 and CDR2: MNHEY, SMNVEV (reference sequence). V lost 5 bases and J lost 5, with 24 bases in between. The CDR3 loop is CASSRRDGGLNFETQYF. CDR3 coding DNA: TGTGCCAGCAGTCGCAGGGACGGAGGTTTGAACTTCGAGACCCAGTACTTC.

The rearrangement joins TRBV25-1 to TRBJ1-4, with 7 bases matching TRBD1. Germline-derived CDR1 and CDR2 are MGHDK and SYGVNS. This CDR3 region has 14 residues. Trimming cost V 4 bases and J 7 bases; bases outside gene matches: 6. The CDR3 protein is CASSGQGGTEKLFF. The CDR3 nucleotides read TGTGCCAGCAGTGGACAGGGAGGGACTGAAAAACTGTTTTTT. The full variable domain, its missing parts supplied by reference TRBV25-1 and TRBJ1-4, is EADIYQTPRYLVIGTGKKITLECSQTMGHDKMYWYQQDPGMELHLIHYSYGVNSTEKGDLSSESTVSRIRTEHFPLTLESARPSHTSQYLCASSGQGGTEKLFFGSGTQLSVL.

The CDR3 DNA reads as TGTGCCCCAATCAAAGCAGAGGGCAGACGGCTCCGTCAGCCCCAGCATTTT. Residues: CAPIKAEGRRLRQPQHF. V gene TRBV21-1 combines with J gene TRBJ1-5. TRBV21-1 is described as a pseudogene. The CDR3 is 17 amino acids.

J is TRBJ2-5 and V is TRBV27; D is ambiguous. Trimming shortened V by 1 base and J by 1 base, and 4 bases separated the two germline ends. Per germline, CDR1 MNHEY and CDR2 SMNVEV (reference sequence). CDR3 length: 13 residues. The DNA for the CDR3 is TGTGCCAGCAGTTTATTCCCCCAAGAGACCCAGTACTTC. It translates to CASSLFPQETQYF.

This clone appeared once. V and J are TRBV6-2 or TRBV6-3 and TRBJ2-7; D is possibly TRBD1 or TRBD2 (5 bases each). There are 14 residues in the CDR3. The germline CDR1 and CDR2 sequences are MNHEY and SVGEGT. Trimming removed 2 bases from V and 4 bases from J, with 12 bases in between. The CDR3 DNA reads TGTGCCAGCAGTTACGTGGGCGAGGGGTACGAGCAGTACTTC. Translating it yields CASSYVGEGYEQYF.

The chain couples TRBV24-1 to TRBJ2-5, with a possible D match to TRBD2 (6 bases). Trimming stripped 5 bases from V and 4 bases from J, with 13 bases between. The germline CDR1 and CDR2 sequences are KGHDR and SFDVKD. This CDR3 has 14 amino acids. The CDR3 protein is CATSAGGERETQYF. The CDR3 nucleotides read TGTGCCACCAGTGCCGGGGGAGAACGAGAGACCCAGTACTTC.

This chain uses TRBV27 with TRBJ2-2; 7 nucleotides line up with TRBD1. Germline lookup yields CDR1 MNHEY and CDR2 SMNVEV (reference sequence). The V and J ends lost 2 bases and 5 bases, in that order; junction bases with no gene match: 11. This CDR3 spans 17 amino acids. The CDR3 DNA is TGTGCCAGCAGTTTAGGGACAGCTGGGGCATTGACCGGGGAGCTGTTTTTT. It yields the protein CASSLGTAGALTGELFF.

This clone was counted between two and nine times. The rearrangement links TRBV6-6 to TRBJ2-7; the match to TRBD2 covers 13 bases. The CDR3 spans 18 residues. CDR1 and CDR2 from the germline V gene are MNHNY and SVGAGI (reference sequence). After removal of 5 bases from V and 2 bases from J, the junction contained 12 bases not matched to a gene. CDR3 in amino acids: CASSLRILAGGPPYEQYF. The CDR3 DNA reads TGTGCCAGCAGTCTACGTATACTAGCGGGAGGGCCGCCCTACGAGCAGTACTTC.

The gene calls are TRBV3-1 (or the pseudogene TRBV3-2) and TRBJ2-3; possibly TRBD1 or TRBD2 for D (7 bases each). Per germline, CDR1 LGHDT and CDR2 YNNKEL (reference sequence). The CDR3 runs 17 residues. V lost 1 base and J 5 bases, leaving 19 bases between the germline ends. CDR3 coding DNA: TGTGCCAGCAGCCAAGCGGAACTAGCGCACAGGGGAGATACGCAGTATTTT. Its protein is CASSQAELAHRGDTQYF.

The chain combines TRBV7-9 with TRBJ2-2, with TRBD2 matching over 11 bases. Germline CDR1 reads SEHNR; CDR2 reads FQNEAQ (reference sequence). V lost 5 bases, J lost 4 bases, and 9 bases stayed unmatched. This CDR3 is built from 17 residues. The chain's CDR3 is CASSPLLSGRATGELFF. The CDR3 bases are TGTGCCAGCAGCCCACTACTTAGCGGGAGGGCCACCGGGGAGCTGTTTTTT.

Worth noting for this clone: At one end the junction does not follow the germline gene, possibly because of a read error. The CDR3 DNA reads TGTGCCACCAGTGAGAAGGGGAGCAGTCAGCCCCAGCATTTT. Its translation is CATSEKGSSQPQHF. The chain links TRBV24-1 to TRBJ1-5; D is perhaps TRBD1 (5 bases). CDR3 size: 14 residues. CDR1 is KGHDR, CDR2 SFDVKD, per germline.